This TCR beta chain was recorded in a study of beta chain features in type 1 diabetes. After removal of 0 bases from V and 3 bases from J, the junction contained 1 base not matched to a gene. The CDR3 spans 15 residues. Germline-derived CDR1 and CDR2 are SGHRS and YFSETQ. Reverse transcribing all isolated RNA meant expressed TCRB transcripts were sequenced. The table came from immunoSEQ multiplex PCR; TCRdb's copy has only in-frame clones and leaves some out. The sample holds fewer than 650,000 clones; roughly 15% are singletons and the top ten take approximately 0.093%. The chain couples TRBV5-1 to TRBJ2-2; 8 nucleotides match TRBD2. The TCR originated in a man aged 18 to 29 in good health. Sequences were obtained from naive CD4+ T cells from blood. The CDR3 protein is CASSLVAGHTGELFF. Written as DNA, the CDR3 is TGCGCCAGCAGCTTGGTAGCGGGACACACCGGGGAGCTGTTTTTT.